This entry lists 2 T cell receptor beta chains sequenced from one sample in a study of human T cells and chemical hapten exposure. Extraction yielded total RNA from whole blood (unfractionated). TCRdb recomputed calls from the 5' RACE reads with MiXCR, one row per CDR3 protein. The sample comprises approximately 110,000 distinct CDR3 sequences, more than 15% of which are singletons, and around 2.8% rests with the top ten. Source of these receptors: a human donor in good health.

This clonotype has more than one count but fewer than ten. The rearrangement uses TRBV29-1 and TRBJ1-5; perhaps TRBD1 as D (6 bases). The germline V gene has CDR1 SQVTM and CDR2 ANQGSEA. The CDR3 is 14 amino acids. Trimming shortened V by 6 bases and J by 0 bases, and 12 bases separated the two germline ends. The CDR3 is CSVETGISNQPQHF. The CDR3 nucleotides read TGCAGCGTAGAGACAGGAATTAGCAATCAGCCCCAGCATTTT. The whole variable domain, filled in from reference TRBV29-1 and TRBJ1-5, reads SAVISQKPSRDICQRGTSLTIQCQVDSQVTMMFWYRQQPGQSLTLIATANQGSEATYESGFVIDKFPISRPNLTFSTLTVSNMSPEDSSIYLCSVETGISNQPQHFGDGTRLSIL.

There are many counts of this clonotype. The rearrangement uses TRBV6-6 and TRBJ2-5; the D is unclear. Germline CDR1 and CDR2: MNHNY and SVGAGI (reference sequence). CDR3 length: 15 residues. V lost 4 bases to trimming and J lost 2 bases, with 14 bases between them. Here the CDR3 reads CASSSRTVLQETQYF. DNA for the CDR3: TGTGCCAGCAGTTCTAGGACGGTGCTGCAAGAGACCCAGTACTTC.